The 24 T cell receptor beta chains listed next were all sequenced from one sample in a study of blood T cell repertoires in COVID-19. Method: immunoSEQ multiplex PCR; TCRdb's copy keeps in-frame clones and lacks some. The sample shows about 100,000 clones, approximately 86% of them seen only once. Material for sequencing was peripheral blood. These receptors were taken from a woman in her sixties or seventies with acute or convalescent COVID-19.

This clone was seen only a few times. The chain recombines TRBV19 with TRBJ2-3, with D tentatively TRBD1 (5 bases). The CDR3 is 13 residues long. V was trimmed by 5 bases and J by 3 bases, leaving 9 bases between them. Germline CDR1 reads LNHDA; CDR2 reads SQIVND (reference sequence). The CDR3 nucleotides read TGTGCCAGTAGTCTCCAGGGAACAGATACGCAGTATTTT. Its translation: CASSLQGTDTQYF.

Written as DNA, the CDR3 is TGTGCCAGCGTCTTCCCCACCGGGACAGGGGATGGCTACACCTTC. Protein: CASVFPTGTGDGYTF. The chain combines TRBV28 with TRBJ1-2; 10 positions agree with TRBD1. The germline gives CDR1 MDHEN, CDR2 SYDVKM. Losses at the gene ends were 8 bases for V and 6 bases for J; bases not matched to a gene: 12. The CDR3 totals 15 residues.

The CDR3 coding sequence is TGTGCCAGCACGGGACATTTACTCTTGAACACTGAAGCTTTCTTT. Its translation is CASTGHLLLNTEAFF. The chain links TRBV19 to TRBJ1-1; the D gene is possibly TRBD1 (6 bases). Germline-derived CDR1 and CDR2 are LNHDA and SQIVND (reference sequence). Deletions cut 9 bases from V and 0 bases from J, with 17 bases between. The CDR3 consists of 15 residues.

The chain is built from TRBV10-1 and TRBJ2-7, with 11 bases identical to TRBD2. Germline assignment: CDR1 WNHNN and CDR2 SYGVQD (reference sequence). The CDR3 length is 15 residues. V lost 5 bases to trimming and J lost 7 bases; unmatched junction nucleotides: 10. CDR3 sequence (DNA): TGCGCCAGCAGTCCCACTAGCGGGAGACTCGGGGAGCAGTACTTC. It codes for CASSPTSGRLGEQYF.

This chain uses TRBV19 with TRBJ2-1; 8 bases fit TRBD2. The CDR3 runs 16 residues. CDR1 and CDR2 (germline): LNHDA, SQIVND (reference sequence). Unmatched junction bases numbered 12, after V lost 6 bases and J lost 5 bases. CDR3 sequence: CASSQIGAGGHNEQFF. DNA of the CDR3: TGTGCCAGTAGCCAAATCGGTGCGGGAGGTCACAATGAGCAGTTCTTC.

V is TRBV5-5 and J is TRBJ2-7, with D maybe TRBD2 (5 bases). Trimming stripped 0 bases from V and 6 bases from J, with 13 bases between. The CDR3 length is 14 residues. Germline V gives CDR1 SGHKS, CDR2 YYEKEE (reference sequence). For the CDR3, the DNA is TGTGCCAGCAGCTTGGCGGCTAGCCGGGCCGAGCAGTACGTC. Protein: CASSLAASRAEQYV.

V gene TRBV5-1 combines with J gene TRBJ2-3, with 15 nucleotides matching TRBD2. This CDR3 contains 18 residues. Germline V gene sequence: CDR1 SGHRS, CDR2 YFSETQ. V shed 4 bases, J shed 0 bases, and the junction held 6 bases outside the gene matches. The CDR3 sequence: CASSPRTSGRASTDTQYF. The CDR3 region has the DNA TGCGCCAGCAGCCCGAGGACTAGCGGGAGGGCTAGCACAGATACGCAGTATTTT.

This clone came up once. The chain carries TRBV19 and TRBJ2-2; TRBD1 matches 11 bases. The germline V gene encodes CDR1 LNHDA and CDR2 SQIVND (reference sequence). The CDR3 has 15 residues. V trimming: 4 bases; J trimming: 6 bases; junction bases outside the gene matches: 4. CDR3 nucleotide sequence: TGTGCCAGTAGTACAGGGACAGGGGGATCCGGGGAGCTGTTTTTT. This codes for CASSTGTGGSGELFF.

V and J are TRBV19 and TRBJ1-2; 7 nucleotides match TRBD1. The CDR3 loop spans 15 amino acids. Looked up from germline, CDR1 is LNHDA and CDR2 is SQIVND (reference sequence). The ends lost 5 bases at V and 4 bases at J; junction bases unmatched: 10. The chain's CDR3 is CASSLYPRTGYGYTF. The CDR3 nucleotides read TGTGCCAGTAGTCTCTACCCCCGGACAGGCTATGGCTACACCTTC.

The chain has TRBV19 and TRBJ1-1, with a tentative D call TRBD1 (6 bases). Germline assignment: CDR1 LNHDA and CDR2 SQIVND (reference sequence). This CDR3 has 14 amino acids. The germline V and J ends were trimmed by 5 bases and 2 bases, with 12 bases remaining between them. The chain's CDR3 is CASSRDRINTEAFF. DNA of the CDR3: TGTGCCAGTAGTCGAGACAGGATTAACACTGAAGCTTTCTTT.

V usage is TRBV24-1 and J usage is TRBJ1-5; no reliable D call. This CDR3 comprises 14 residues. The germline V and J ends were trimmed by 3 bases and 3 bases, with 8 bases remaining between them. Germline V gene lookup returns CDR1 KGHDR and CDR2 SFDVKD. The CDR3 sequence is CATSDARDNQPQHF. In nucleotides, the CDR3 is TGTGCCACCAGTGATGCCCGGGACAATCAGCCCCAGCATTTT.

V gene TRBV9 combines with J gene TRBJ2-3, with 7 bases identical to TRBD2. CDR1 is SGDLS and CDR2 is YYNGEE in the germline V gene. V lost 0 bases to trimming and J lost 5 bases; unmatched junction nucleotides: 6. The CDR3 spans 15 residues. The CDR3 bases are TGTGCCAGCAGCGTAGGACCTTCGGGGGGAGATACGCAGTATTTT. Protein product: CASSVGPSGGDTQYF. The entire variable domain, with the rest obtained from reference TRBV9 and TRBJ2-3, is as follows: DSGVTQTPKHLITATGQRVTLRCSPRSGDLSVYWYQQSLDQGLQFLIQYYNGEERAKGNILERFSAQQFPDLHSELNLSSLELGDSALYFCASSVGPSGGDTQYFGPGTRLTVL.

The gene calls are TRBV28 and TRBJ1-6; no clear D. CDR1 is MDHEN, CDR2 SYDVKM, per germline. Trimming left V 3 bases short and J 5 bases short, with 8 bases between. This CDR3 has 14 residues. CDR3 DNA sequence: TGTGCCAGCAGTTTGTCCCCTAATAATTCACCCCTCCACTTT. As protein: CASSLSPNNSPLHF. Full variable domain (rest looked up from reference TRBV28 and TRBJ1-6): DVKVTQSSRYLVKRTGEKVFLECVQDMDHENMFWYRQDPGLGLRLIYFSYDVKMKEKGDIPEGYSVSREKKERFSLILESASTNQTSMYLCASSLSPNNSPLHFGNGTRLTVT.

The V and J genes are TRBV2 and TRBJ2-2; the match to TRBD2 covers 8 bases. The CDR3 loop spans 15 amino acids. Per the germline V gene, CDR1 is SNHLY and CDR2 is FYNNEI. J lost 4 bases, V lost 7 bases, and 8 bases had no gene match. The CDR3 reads CASTRAGGTTGELFF. As DNA, the CDR3 is TGTGCCAGCACCAGGGCGGGAGGAACCACCGGGGAGCTGTTTTTT.

This sequence joins TRBV21-1 and TRBJ1-1; the tabulated D call, TRBD1, remains unverified against the DNA. TRBV21-1 is tagged as a pseudogene. This CDR3 contains 11 residues. CDR3 amino acids: CASSSCGPGFF. The DNA for the CDR3 is TGTGCCAGCAGCTCCTGTGGCCCAGGGTTCTTT.

This rearrangement joins TRBV11-3 to TRBJ2-3; 8 bases line up with TRBD2. The V gene end was trimmed by 5 bases and the J gene end by 2 bases; junction bases not matched to a gene: 9. Germline CDR1 reads SGHNT; CDR2 reads YENEEA. The CDR3 sequence is 16 residues long. The CDR3 nucleotides are TGTGCCAGCAGCCGGGGGGCGGGAGGTCCCACAGATACGCAGTATTTT. Translating it yields CASSRGAGGPTDTQYF. The full variable domain, its missing parts supplied by reference TRBV11-3 and TRBJ2-3, is EAGVVQSPRYKIIEKKQPVAFWCNPISGHNTLYWYLQNLGQGPELLIRYENEEAVDDSQLPKDRFSAERLKGVDSTLKIQPAELGDSAVYLCASSRGAGGPTDTQYFGPGTRLTVL.

The CDR3 nucleotides read TGCGCCAGCAGCTTGCTTGGGACTAGCCACAATGAGCAGTTCTTC. It translates to CASSLLGTSHNEQFF. The rearrangement joins TRBV5-1 to TRBJ2-1, with 9 bases that match TRBD2. The CDR3 loop spans 15 amino acids. V shed 1 base, J shed 5 bases, and the junction held 4 bases outside the gene matches. CDR1 and CDR2 from the germline V gene are SGHRS and YFSETQ.

The chain links TRBV21-1 to TRBJ1-4; no DNA check was done on the table's D call, TRBD1. TRBV21-1 is shown as a pseudogene. This CDR3 region has 17 residues. The CDR3 nucleotides are TGTGCCAGCAGCAAAGAGGTTGTGACAGGGCAGAATGAAAAACTGTTTTTT. Its translation is CASSKEVVTGQNEKLFF.

The J gene is TRBJ1-1, the V gene TRBV30, with D maybe TRBD1 (5 bases). The CDR3 is made up of 14 amino acids. Trimming left V 4 bases short and J 4 bases short, with 16 bases between. Germline-derived CDR1 and CDR2 are GTSNPN and SVGIG (reference sequence). The CDR3 loop reads CAWIDSGQGTEAFF. The DNA for the CDR3 is TGTGCCTGGATCGACTCCGGGCAGGGCACTGAAGCTTTCTTT.

The rearrangement uses TRBV24-1 and TRBJ2-7; 13 bases match TRBD2. The CDR3 runs to 16 residues. The germline gives CDR1 KGHDR, CDR2 SFDVKD. J lost 3 bases, V lost 4 bases, and 5 bases had no gene match. CDR3 bases: TGTGCCACCAGTGACCCGGGACTAGCGGGGATCTACGAGCAGTACTTC. It encodes CATSDPGLAGIYEQYF.

This sequence joins TRBV9 and TRBJ1-1, with 9 bases matching TRBD1. Germline V gene lookup returns CDR1 SGDLS and CDR2 YYNGEE. V shed 3 bases, J shed 0 bases, and the junction held 3 bases outside the gene matches. This CDR3 region has 15 residues. CDR3 sequence (DNA): TGTGCCAGCAGCGAGGGGACAGGGTTGAACACTGAAGCTTTCTTT. This sequence encodes CASSEGTGLNTEAFF. Full variable domain (remainder filled in from reference TRBV9 and TRBJ1-1): DSGVTQTPKHLITATGQRVTLRCSPRSGDLSVYWYQQSLDQGLQFLIQYYNGEERAKGNILERFSAQQFPDLHSELNLSSLELGDSALYFCASSEGTGLNTEAFFGQGTRLTVV.

The rearrangement links TRBV6-5 to TRBJ2-3; 7 bases are shared with TRBD1. This CDR3 spans 15 amino acids. Germline V gene sequence: CDR1 MNHEY, CDR2 SVGAGI. V lost 4 bases and J lost 6; bases outside the gene matches: 10. As DNA, the CDR3 is TGTGCCAGCAGTTTCATACAGGGGTCCACGGATACGCAGTATTTT. It translates to CASSFIQGSTDTQYF.

The chain joins TRBV10-3 to TRBJ1-2; D gene unclear. The CDR3 sequence is 9 residues long. Germline V gene lookup returns CDR1 ENHRY and CDR2 SYGVKD. Trimming left V 9 bases short and J 4 bases short, with 3 bases between. CDR3 region: CAILYGYTF. As DNA, the CDR3 is TGTGCCATTCTCTATGGCTACACCTTC.

The V call is TRBV28, the J call TRBJ2-7; 13 bases match TRBD2. The J segment lost 4 bases and the V segment lost 5 bases, leaving 2 bases of the junction unmatched. Per germline, CDR1 MDHEN and CDR2 SYDVKM. This CDR3 contains 14 residues. The chain's CDR3 is CASSTSGREYEQYF. CDR3 coding DNA: TGTGCCAGCAGTACTAGCGGGAGGGAGTACGAGCAGTACTTC.